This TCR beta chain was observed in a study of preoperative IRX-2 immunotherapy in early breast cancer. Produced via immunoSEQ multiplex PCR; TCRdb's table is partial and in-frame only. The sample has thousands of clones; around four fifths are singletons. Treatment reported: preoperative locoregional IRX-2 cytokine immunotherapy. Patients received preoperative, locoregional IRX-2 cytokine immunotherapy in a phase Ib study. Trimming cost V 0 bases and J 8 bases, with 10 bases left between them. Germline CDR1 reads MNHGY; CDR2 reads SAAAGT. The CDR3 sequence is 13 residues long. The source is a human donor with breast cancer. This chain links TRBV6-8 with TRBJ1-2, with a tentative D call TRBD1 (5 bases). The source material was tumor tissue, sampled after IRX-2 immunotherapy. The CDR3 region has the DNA TGTGCCAGCAGTTACTCCTTGGGGCGCGGCTACACCTTC. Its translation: CASSYSLGRGYTF.